The 9 T cell receptor beta chains below come from one sample, sequenced in a study of blood T cells in healthy people across ages (dated by TCRdb to between 2014 and 2017). Library creation used 5' RACE. TCRdb names Illumina HiSeq 2500 as the instrument used. A second about 7 to 11 cycle PCR used a sample-barcoded 5' primer and a J-beta primer mix. Starting from the raw public reads, TCRdb applied fastp trimming at Q25, assembled clones with MiXCR and retained in-frame beta chains. Rows are unified per CDR3 protein, each entry keeping the most common DNA and genes. This sample gives about 1.5 million distinct CDR3 sequences in total; about 42% of them show up just once. The top ten clonotypes cover under 5% of the sample. The sample consisted of blood. The receptors come from a young woman in good health.

To note about this clonotype: The junction departs from germline at one end; a sequencing error may be responsible. The rearrangement joins TRBV7-2 to TRBJ1-2; D remains unclear. The CDR3 runs to 15 residues. CDR1 SGHTA and CDR2 FQGNSA come from the germline V gene. For the CDR3, the DNA is TGTGTCAGCAGCTCCGGGTGGCGGGGAGGATATGGCTACACCTTC. Translated, it gives CVSSSGWRGGYGYTF.

The chain combines TRBV9 with TRBJ2-7; the D is unclear. With 0 bases removed from V and 7 bases from J, the gap between germline ends came to 14 bases. This CDR3 has 14 residues. CDR1 is SGDLS and CDR2 is YYNGEE in the germline V gene. CDR3 protein: CASSVAPLRDEQYF. In nucleotides, the CDR3 is TGTGCCAGCAGCGTAGCCCCTTTAAGAGATGAGCAGTACTTC.

The rearrangement joins TRBV27 to TRBJ2-7; perhaps TRBD2 as D (5 bases). The CDR3 contains 16 residues. CDR1 is MNHEY and CDR2 is SMNVEV in the germline V gene (reference sequence). Deletions cut 5 bases from V and 7 bases from J, with 24 bases between. CDR3 in DNA: TGTGCCAGCAGTCCCTCCGGCGCGGGTTCGTACAATGAGCAGTACTTC. This translates into CASSPSGAGSYNEQYF.

The chain carries TRBV11-2 and TRBJ2-1; D gene ambiguous. V was cut by 2 bases and J by 10 bases, with 12 bases left in between. This CDR3 has 13 residues. From germline, CDR1 is SGHAT and CDR2 FQNNGV. CDR3 bases: TGTGCCAGCAGCTTAAACAGCTTAAGCGAGCAGTTCTTC. Its translation is CASSLNSLSEQFF.

The V call is TRBV6-1, the J call TRBJ2-7; 8 nucleotides line up with TRBD2. The germline gives CDR1 MNHNS, CDR2 SASEGT. This CDR3 comprises 14 residues. The junction had 2 bases not matched to a gene; V was cut back by 4 bases and J by 0 bases. The CDR3 region has the DNA TGTGCCAGCAGTGTAGCGGGGATCTCCTACGAGCAGTACTTC. Residues: CASSVAGISYEQYF.

As for this clonotype: At one of its ends the junction is not consistent with the germline gene, which may arise from a read error. The V call is TRBV27, the J call TRBJ2-7; D might be TRBD2 (6 bases). Per germline, CDR1 MNHEY and CDR2 SMNVEV (reference sequence). This CDR3 spans 13 amino acids. DNA of the CDR3: TGTGCCGGCAGTCTAGACGCGGGGAGCGAGCAGTACTTC. It specifies CAGSLDAGSEQYF.

This clonotype was seen a few times. V is TRBV9 and J is TRBJ2-1, with 12 bases identical to TRBD2. The end of the DNA is better explained by TRBJ2-7, so the J call may be wrong. Germline-derived CDR1 and CDR2 are SGDLS and YYNGEE. There are 20 residues in the CDR3. This chain's CDR3 is CASSPGLPWTSGNSYNEQYF. The CDR3 nucleotides read TGTGCCAGCAGCCCCGGCCTTCCTTGGACTAGCGGGAATTCCTACAATGAGCAGTACTTC.

Concerning this clonotype: A read error may explain this, as a much larger clone is one base away. Here the CDR3 DNA reads TGTGCCAGCAGTTTACGGGACAGAAACTATGGCTACACCTTC. This translates into CASSLRDRNYGYTF. The rearrangement links TRBV27 to TRBJ1-2; TRBD1 agrees at 7 bases. This CDR3 is built from 14 residues. Looked up from germline, CDR1 is MNHEY and CDR2 is SMNVEV (reference sequence). V was pared by 2 bases and J by 2 bases, with 2 bases of the junction left unmatched.

This clonotype was recorded a few times. The rearrangement uses TRBV2 and TRBJ1-5; D is unclear. The V end lost 4 bases, the J end lost 3 bases, and 10 bases lay between the germline ends. The germline V gene encodes CDR1 SNHLY and CDR2 FYNNEI. This CDR3 contains 14 residues. The CDR3 is CASSVGRINQPQHF. The CDR3 nucleotides read TGTGCCAGCAGTGTAGGGCGGATCAATCAGCCCCAGCATTTT.